This T cell receptor (beta chain) emerged from a study of response to subunit inactivated influenza vaccine. In this sample, this clonotype turned up a few times. Each CDR3 protein is one row after TCRdb ran MiXCR on the RT-PCR reads. The sample lists under 850,000 distinct CDR3 sequences; approximately 17% were seen once. Trimming took 0 bases from V and 1 from J, leaving 7 bases between them. The CDR3 extends over 14 amino acids. Germline-derived CDR1 and CDR2 are SGDLS and YYNGEE. This sample comprised PBMCs from blood, obtained 5 days after vaccination. The clonotype comes from a man aged 50-59 years who received an inactivated influenza vaccine. This rearrangement joins TRBV9 to TRBJ1-1, with D unclear. The CDR3 loop is CASSVVAGNTEAFF. DNA of the CDR3: TGTGCCAGCAGCGTAGTGGCAGGGAACACTGAAGCTTTCTTT.